This T cell receptor beta chain originates from a study of T-cell memory formation after mild COVID-19. Study at large: Among the donors, TCR clusters were largely specific to each donor.

Overall study findings and caveats: Prior to infection, memory already included some responding clones, suggesting cross-reactive memory joined. Contracting clones from day 15 to 85 showed balanced CD4/CD8; later expanders favored CD4+.

About this clonotype itself: Its target is not known.

A 5'RACE reaction primed in the constant segment made cDNA libraries of TCR alpha and TCR beta, and these carried sample barcodes and UMIs. MiXCR, run by TCRdb on the 5' RACE reads, gives a single entry per CDR3 protein. This sample has 250,000 to 350,000 distinct CDR3 sequences, with roughly 15% found just once. The receptor was isolated from a man between 18 and 29 years old who had mild COVID-19 (a few samples of this study predate the infection). Cell type and time point are not known. Sequencing was done on a sample of PBMCs or a T cell subset sorted from them (not recorded which).

The chain's CDR3 is CASSLDRSGSLQYF. The DNA of the CDR3 is TGCGCCAGCAGCTTGGATCGTAGCGGGAGCCTTCAGTACTTC. J is TRBJ2-4 and V is TRBV5-1; 9 bases align to TRBD2. Per germline, CDR1 SGHRS and CDR2 YFSETQ. Trimming cost V 0 bases and J 11 bases; bases outside gene matches: 6. CDR3 length: 14 residues. The whole variable domain, filled in from reference TRBV5-1 and TRBJ2-4, reads KAGVTQTPRYLIKTRGQQVTLSCSPISGHRSVSWYQQTPGQGLQFLFEYFSETQRNKGNFPGRFSGRQFSNSRSEMNVSTLELGDSALYLCASSLDRSGSLQYFGAGTRLSVL.